These T cell receptor beta chains were read from a single sample in a study of cytomegalovirus exposure and HLA in healthy donors. Generated by immunoSEQ multiplex PCR, the TCRdb table keeps only in-frame clones and is missing some. The sample contains 200,000 to 300,000 clones, approximately 86% of which appear only once. Sequenced: PBMCs. These receptors came from a woman aged 25 to 39 in good health and CMV-seropositive. Each CDR3 is given without its conserved first and last residue. Not every row has a clone size; where given, it reads once, few, many or a size class.

NA TRBV11-2 ASSPGGVVTF
NA TRBV5-6 ASSLSPGQAYGYT
NA TRBV5-1 ASSSGQLEETQY
NA TRBV6-1 ASSEVWGTNTEAF
few TRBV2 ASRNRDGYT
NA TRBV18 ASSPMWDLFENSGRKLSYEQY
NA TRBV15 ATSSGLAGNNEQF
NA TRBV10-2 ASSMGTSTNEQF
NA TRBV28 ASSLRLDDGEKLF
NA TRBV30 AWSQKYQETQY
few TRBV15 ATSRGGTGGGSNQPQH
NA TRBV7-9 ASSFRFPLGQGNEQF
NA TRBV7-2 ASSSRLAASSYEQY
NA TRBV27 ASSPVREGPYEQY
NA TRBV5-6 ASSKQGKTGNTIY